The 15 T cell receptor beta chains in this list originate from one sample, sequenced in a study of cytotoxic CD8 clonotypes in ibrutinib-treated CLL. Clones were sequenced by immunoSEQ multiplex PCR, and TCRdb holds only the in-frame ones, with some missing. The data hold almost 250,000 clones, with roughly 70% observed a single time. Source: PBMCs, taken after 24 months of ibrutinib treatment. The receptor source for this set is a human donor with chronic lymphocytic leukemia.

This clone has only a few counts. The chain combines TRBV28 with TRBJ2-1; unclear D gene. Trimming cost V 2 bases and J 6 bases, with 8 bases left between them. CDR1 is MDHEN, CDR2 SYDVKM, per germline. The CDR3 consists of 13 residues. CDR3 loop: CASSLSRFNEQFF. CDR3 DNA sequence: TGTGCCAGCAGTTTAAGCAGATTCAATGAGCAGTTCTTC.

The CDR3 DNA is TGTGCCAGCTCACCATGGGAGGGAAACGATTACGAGCAGTACTTC. Amino acids: CASSPWEGNDYEQYF. The V and J genes are TRBV18 and TRBJ2-7, with 7 bases fitting TRBD2. Germline V lookup: CDR1 KGHSH, CDR2 LQKENI. The CDR3 is 15 amino acids. Germline trimming cut 2 bases from V and 4 bases from J; bases unmatched to any gene: 8.

This chain uses TRBV5-1 with TRBJ1-2; D uncertain. Trimming cost V 0 bases and J 2 bases, with 8 bases left between them. The CDR3 runs 14 residues. Germline V gene data show CDR1 as SGHRS and CDR2 as YFSETQ. The CDR3 DNA sequence: TGCGCCAGCAGCTTGGAGACGGGGAACTATGGCTACACCTTC. It translates to CASSLETGNYGYTF.

The rearrangement links TRBV25-1 to TRBJ2-3; 7 bases are shared with TRBD1. Per the germline V gene, CDR1 is MGHDK and CDR2 is SYGVNS. Trimming cost V 5 bases and J 0 bases; bases outside gene matches: 5. There are 15 residues in the CDR3. The CDR3 protein is CASSWGQTSTDTQYF. CDR3 nucleotides: TGTGCCAGCAGTTGGGGACAGACTAGCACAGATACGCAGTATTTT.

V is TRBV19 and J is TRBJ1-2, with D tentatively TRBD1 (5 bases). Per germline, CDR1 LNHDA and CDR2 SQIVND (reference sequence). V shed 5 bases and J shed 5 bases, with 9 bases lying between them. The CDR3 spans 12 residues. The DNA of the CDR3 is TGTGCCAGTAGTGAGGGACCTTATGGCTACACCTTC. Encoded protein: CASSEGPYGYTF.

CDR3 coding DNA: TGTGCCAGCAGCCAAACAGGGGGCGCGTTCTTCGAGACCCAGTACTTC. Encoded protein: CASSQTGGAFFETQYF. The V call is TRBV14, the J call TRBJ2-5, with 9 bases fitting TRBD1. CDR3 length: 16 amino acids. Germline CDR1 and CDR2: SGHDN and FVKESK. The V segment lost 2 bases and the J segment 5 bases; nucleotides outside the gene matches: 9.

The chain carries TRBV7-3 and TRBJ2-7; 9 bases fit TRBD1. The V gene's germline CDR1 is SGHTA and CDR2 FQGTGA. V was clipped by 4 bases and J by 5 bases; unmatched bases: 15. The length of the CDR3 is 17 residues. The CDR3 nucleotides read TGTGCCAGCAGCTCGCCCCGGCCCGGGACAGGGATAAACGAGCAGTACTTC. Its translation is CASSSPRPGTGINEQYF.

V and J are TRBV11-3 and TRBJ1-1, with unresolved D. V was trimmed by 1 base and J by 6 bases, leaving 6 bases between them. The CDR3 extends over 12 amino acids. Per germline, CDR1 SGHNT and CDR2 YENEEA. In DNA, the CDR3 is TGTGCCAGCAGCTTAGCCCACTCTGAAGCTTTCTTT. Amino acid sequence: CASSLAHSEAFF.

This sequence joins TRBV30 and TRBJ2-5, with D possibly being TRBD1 (6 bases). CDR1 is GTSNPN, CDR2 SVGIG, per germline (reference sequence). Trimming took off 0 bases at V and 3 bases at J, with 20 bases between the two ends. This CDR3 contains 17 residues. CDR3 region: CAWSVYTGPYQEETQYF. As DNA, the CDR3 is TGTGCCTGGAGTGTGTATACAGGGCCATACCAAGAAGAGACCCAGTACTTC. The entire variable domain, with the rest obtained from reference TRBV30 and TRBJ2-5, is as follows: SQTIHQWPATLVQPVGSPLSLECTVEGTSNPNLYWYRQAAGRGLQLLFYSVGIGQISSEVPQNLSASRPQDRQFILSSKKLLLSDSGFYLCAWSVYTGPYQEETQYFGPGTRLLVL.

This clone was counted a few times. The chain carries TRBV6-6 and TRBJ2-7; D call uncertain. V was cut by 4 bases and J by 3 bases, with 4 bases left in between. The CDR3 loop spans 11 amino acids. Germline CDR1 reads MNHNY; CDR2 reads SVGAGI (reference sequence). The CDR3 sequence is CASSLGYEQYF. The CDR3 bases are TGTGCCAGCAGTTTGGGCTACGAGCAGTACTTC.

The table lists this clone with many counts. The chain employs TRBV7-2 and TRBJ1-1; a weak D match, TRBD1 (5 bases). V was cut by 6 bases and J by 3 bases, with 17 bases left in between. The germline V gene encodes CDR1 SGHTA and CDR2 FQGNSA. The CDR3 is 15 amino acids. CDR3 amino acids: CASSSGGLGDTEAFF. CDR3 DNA sequence: TGTGCCAGCAGTTCCGGGGGGTTGGGGGACACTGAAGCTTTCTTT. The whole variable domain, filled in from reference TRBV7-2 and TRBJ1-1, reads GAGVSQSPSNKVTEKGKDVELRCDPISGHTALYWYRQSLGQGLEFLIYFQGNSAPDKSGLPSDRFSAERTGGSVSTLTIQRTQQEDSAVYLCASSSGGLGDTEAFFGQGTRLTVV.

The chain joins TRBV27 to TRBJ2-5, with a tentative D call TRBD1 (5 bases). The CDR3 sequence is 17 residues long. The germline V and J ends were trimmed by 6 bases and 1 base, with 21 bases remaining between them. In germline, CDR1 is MNHEY, CDR2 SMNVEV (reference sequence). The CDR3 DNA is TGTGCCAGCAGCGTAGGGGCGACTTCGCTAGTCCAAGAGACCCAGTACTTC. Amino acid sequence: CASSVGATSLVQETQYF.

The chain employs TRBV2 and TRBJ2-1, with TRBD2 matching over 12 bases. Trimming at V came to 6 bases and at J to 4 bases, leaving 10 bases not matched to a gene. From germline, CDR1 is SNHLY and CDR2 FYNNEI. The CDR3 length is 17 residues. CDR3 bases: TGTGCCAGCAGAGAGAGCCCCACTAGCGGGAGGTACAATGAGCAGTTCTTC. Residues: CASRESPTSGRYNEQFF. Using reference TRBV2 and TRBJ2-1 for the parts outside the CDR3, the full variable domain is EPEVTQTPSHQVTQMGQEVILRCVPISNHLYFYWYRQILGQKVEFLVSFYNNEISEKSEIFDDQFSVERPDGSNFTLKIRSTKLEDSAMYFCASRESPTSGRYNEQFFGPGTRLTVL.

This clone has just a few counts. The J gene is TRBJ1-1, the V gene TRBV18; D is uncertain. CDR3 length equals 13 residues. Deletions cut 3 bases from V and 1 base from J, with 6 bases between. Germline V CDR1 and CDR2: KGHSH, LQKENI. CDR3 sequence reads: CASSPVANTEAFF. As DNA, the CDR3 is TGTGCCAGCTCACCGGTGGCGAACACTGAAGCTTTCTTT. The full variable domain, its missing parts supplied by reference TRBV18 and TRBJ1-1, is NAGVMQNPRHLVRRRGQEARLRCSPMKGHSHVYWYRQLPEEGLKFMVYLQKENIIDESGMPKERFSAEFPKEGPSILRIQQVVRGDSAAYFCASSPVANTEAFFGQGTRLTVV.

This clone has only a few counts. The chain employs TRBV5-1 and TRBJ2-7; possibly TRBD1 for D (6 bases). There are 14 residues in the CDR3. V was shortened by 3 bases and J by 2 bases, with 12 bases between the two germline ends. In germline, CDR1 is SGHRS, CDR2 YFSETQ. CDR3 nucleotides: TGCGCCAGCAGCTGGCAGACAGGCGCCTACGAGCAGTACTTC. It yields the protein CASSWQTGAYEQYF.